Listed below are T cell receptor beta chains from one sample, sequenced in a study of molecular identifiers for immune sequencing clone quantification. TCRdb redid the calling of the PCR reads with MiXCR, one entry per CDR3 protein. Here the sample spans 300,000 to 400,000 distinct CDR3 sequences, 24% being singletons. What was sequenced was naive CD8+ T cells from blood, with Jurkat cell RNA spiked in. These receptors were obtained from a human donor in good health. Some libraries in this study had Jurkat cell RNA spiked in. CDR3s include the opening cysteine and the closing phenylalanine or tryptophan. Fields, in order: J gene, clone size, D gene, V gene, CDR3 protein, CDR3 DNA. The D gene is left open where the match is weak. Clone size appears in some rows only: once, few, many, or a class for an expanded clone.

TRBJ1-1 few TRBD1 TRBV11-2 CASSFEQGYTEAFF TGTGCCAGCAGCTTCGAACAGGGGTACACTGAAGCTTTCTTT
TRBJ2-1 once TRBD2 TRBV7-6 CASSFSGGTDDEHFF TGTGCCAGCAGTTTTAGCGGGGGGACCGATGATGAGCATTTCTTC
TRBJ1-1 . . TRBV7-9 CASSFGRSNTEAFF TGTGCCAGCAGCTTTGGTCGGTCGAACACTGAAGCTTTCTTT
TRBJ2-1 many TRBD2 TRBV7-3 CASSLTGLAGGLSSYNEQFF TGTGCCAGCAGCTTAACAGGACTAGCGGGAGGGCTTAGTTCCTACAATGAGCAGTTCTTC
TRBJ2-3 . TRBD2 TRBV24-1 CATSDPTSGGVTDTQYF TGTGCCACCAGTGATCCTACTAGCGGTGGGGTTACAGATACGCAGTATTTT
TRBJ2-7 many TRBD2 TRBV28 CASSLGRDYFWEQYF TGTGCCAGCAGTTTAGGCCGGGACTACTTCTGGGAGCAGTACTTC
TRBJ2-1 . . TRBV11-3 CASSLKAANYNEQFF TGTGCCAGCAGCTTAAAGGCAGCCAACTACAATGAGCAGTTCTTC
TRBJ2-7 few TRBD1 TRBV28 CASTVGQGSSYEQYF TGTGCCAGCACCGTGGGACAGGGCTCCTCCTACGAGCAGTACTTC
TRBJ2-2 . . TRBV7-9 CASSDFTEPGYYTGELFF TGTGCCAGCAGCGATTTTACAGAACCGGGATATTACACCGGGGAGCTGTTTTTT
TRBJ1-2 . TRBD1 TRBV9 CASSSRTGIYGYTF TGTGCCAGCAGCTCACGGACAGGGATCTATGGCTACACCTTC
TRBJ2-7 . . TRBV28 CASSLGFARGTPYEQYF TGTGCCAGCAGTTTAGGGTTCGCCCGGGGCACCCCCTACGAGCAGTACTTC
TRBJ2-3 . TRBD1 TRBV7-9 CACSLLSGGFTDSQYF TGTGCCTGCAGCTTACTTTCAGGGGGCTTCACAGATTCGCAGTATTTT
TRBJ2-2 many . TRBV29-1 CSVVGVAGELFF TGCAGCGTTGTCGGGGTAGCCGGGGAGCTGTTTTTT
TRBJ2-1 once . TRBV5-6 CASGFGGEQFF TGTGCCAGCGGCTTTGGCGGTGAGCAGTTCTTC
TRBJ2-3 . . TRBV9 CASSVNIASLGTDTQYF TGTGCCAGCAGCGTGAATATAGCTTCGTTGGGCACAGATACGCAGTATTTT
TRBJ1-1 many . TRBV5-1 CASSLAGGHTEAFF TGCGCCAGCAGCTTGGCCGGGGGCCACACTGAAGCTTTCTTT
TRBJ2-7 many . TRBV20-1 CSARDQKGSSYEQYF TGCAGTGCTAGAGATCAAAAGGGTTCGAGCTACGAGCAGTACTTC
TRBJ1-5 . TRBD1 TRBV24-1 CATIRTGIIQPQHF TGTGCCACCATTAGGACAGGGATAATTCAGCCCCAGCATTTT
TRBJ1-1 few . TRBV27 CASSFYGTNTGAFF TGTGCCAGCAGTTTTTACGGGACTAACACTGGAGCTTTCTTT
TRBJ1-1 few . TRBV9 CASSLGTGTAEAFF TGTGCCAGCAGCCTGGGGACGGGGACGGCTGAAGCTTTCTTT
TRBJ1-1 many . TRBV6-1 CASSKGVNTEAFF TGTGCCAGCAGTAAAGGGGTGAACACTGAAGCTTTCTTT
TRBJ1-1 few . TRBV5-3 CASGFGANTEAFF TGTGCCAGCGGCTTCGGAGCGAACACTGAAGCTTTCTTT
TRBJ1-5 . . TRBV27 CASSLSLNYQPQHF TGTGCCAGCAGTTTATCCCTTAATTATCAGCCCCAGCATTTT
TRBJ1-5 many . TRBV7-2 CASSFLGQPQHF TGTGCCAGCAGCTTCCTTGGTCAGCCCCAGCATTTT
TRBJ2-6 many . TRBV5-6 CASSWDLGANVLTF TGTGCCAGCAGCTGGGACTTGGGGGCCAACGTCCTGACTTTC
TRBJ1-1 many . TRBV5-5 CASRSYLNTEAFF TGTGCCAGCAGGAGCTATCTGAACACTGAAGCTTTCTTT
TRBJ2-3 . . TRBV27 CASSLWAGDTQYF TGTGCCAGCAGTTTATGGGCTGGGGATACGCAGTATTTT
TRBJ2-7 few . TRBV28 CASSFQAYEQYF TGTGCCAGCAGTTTCCAGGCCTACGAGCAGTACTTC
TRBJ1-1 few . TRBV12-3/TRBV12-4 CASSFLENEALF TGTGCCAGCAGTTTCCTCGAGAATGAAGCTCTCTTT
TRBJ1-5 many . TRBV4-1 CASSQGVNQPQHF TGCGCCAGCAGCCAAGGGGTGAATCAGCCCCAGCATTTT
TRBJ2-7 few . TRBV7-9 CASSTIRWGGEQYF TGTGCCAGCAGCACTATTCGATGGGGCGGTGAGCAGTACTTC
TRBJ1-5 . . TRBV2 CASSEGGVGGQPQHF TGTGCCAGCAGTGAGGGGGGGGTCGGCGGTCAGCCCCAGCATTTT
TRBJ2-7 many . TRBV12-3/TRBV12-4 CASGRGAPSEQYF TGTGCCAGCGGAAGGGGGGCGCCATCCGAGCAGTACTTC
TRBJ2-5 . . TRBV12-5 CASAPGALWETQYF TGTGCTAGTGCGCCAGGGGCTTTGTGGGAGACCCAGTACTTC
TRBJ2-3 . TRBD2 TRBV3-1 CASSPRGGAVTDTQYF TGTGCCAGCAGCCCCCGGGGGGGGGCGGTCACAGATACGCAGTATTTT
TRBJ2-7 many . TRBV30 CAWSVDSYEQYF TGTGCCTGGAGTGTCGACAGCTACGAGCAGTACTTC
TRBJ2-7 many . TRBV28 CASRSSSEQYF TGTGCCAGCAGGTCTAGTAGCGAGCAGTACTTC
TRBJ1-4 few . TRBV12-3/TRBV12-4 CASSRSGPTEKLFF TGTGCCAGCAGTCGCTCAGGGCCTACTGAAAAACTGTTTTTT
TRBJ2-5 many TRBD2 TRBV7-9 CASSFGLAAETQYF TGTGCCAGCAGCTTTGGCCTAGCGGCAGAGACCCAGTACTTC
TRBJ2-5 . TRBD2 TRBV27 CASRGGTSGHQEPQYF TGTGCCAGCAGGGGCGGGACTAGCGGCCACCAAGAGCCCCAGTACTTC
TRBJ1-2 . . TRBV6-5 CASSLQANYGYTF TGTGCCAGCAGCCTCCAGGCCAACTATGGCTACACCTTC
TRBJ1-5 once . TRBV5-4 CASESWGSSTDTQHF TGTGCCAGCGAGTCGTGGGGGTCAAGCACAGATACGCAGCATTTT
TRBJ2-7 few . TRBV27 CASSFSTRGYEQYF TGTGCCAGCAGTTTCTCCACCCGGGGGTACGAGCAGTACTTC